The rows below give T cell receptor beta chains drawn from one sample of a study of OX40 agonist ivuxolimab in advanced cancers. TCRdb's table, derived via immunoSEQ multiplex PCR, lists solely in-frame clones and lacks some. The sample lists roughly 64,000 clones, 70% to 90% occurring once. The source was CD4+ or CD8+ T cells sorted from blood, collected in a trial of the OX40 agonist ivuxolimab. These receptors came from an adult with an advanced solid tumor such as melanoma, head and neck, liver or kidney cancer. Each CDR3 is given with its conserved first and last residue. The D gene is left open where the match is weak. Rows may omit the clone size; those that give it use once, few, many or a size class.

clone_size: -
cdr3_length: 14
d_call: -
v_call: TRBV11-2
j_call: TRBJ2-7
cdr3_aa: CASSSSGTIYEQYF
cdr3_nt: TGTGCCAGCAGCTCCAGCGGGACAATCTACGAGCAGTACTTC

clone_size: -
cdr3_length: 13
d_call: -
v_call: TRBV6-1
j_call: TRBJ1-1
cdr3_aa: CATRGSLNTEAFF
cdr3_nt: TGTGCCACACGGGGGTCCCTGAACACTGAAGCTTTCTTT

clone_size: -
cdr3_length: 12
d_call: -
v_call: TRBV2
j_call: TRBJ2-7
cdr3_aa: CASSFDRLEQYF
cdr3_nt: TGTGCCAGCAGTTTCGACAGATTAGAGCAGTACTTC

clone_size: once
cdr3_length: 14
d_call: -
v_call: TRBV10-3
j_call: TRBJ2-7
cdr3_aa: CAISQGYGKGEQYF
cdr3_nt: TGTGCCATCAGTCAGGGGTACGGGAAAGGCGAGCAGTACTTC

clone_size: -
cdr3_length: 15
d_call: TRBD2
v_call: TRBV19
j_call: TRBJ2-1
cdr3_aa: CASSKGTNIYNEQFF
cdr3_nt: TGTGCCAGTAGTAAAGGGACTAATATATACAATGAGCAGTTCTTC

clone_size: -
cdr3_length: 11
d_call: -
v_call: TRBV28
j_call: TRBJ1-1
cdr3_aa: CASSLGAEAFF
cdr3_nt: TGTGCCAGCAGTTTAGGGGCTGAAGCTTTCTTT

clone_size: -
cdr3_length: 12
d_call: -
v_call: TRBV7-2
j_call: TRBJ2-5
cdr3_aa: CASSPGIETQYF
cdr3_nt: TGTGCCAGCAGTCCGGGGATCGAGACCCAGTACTTC

clone_size: -
cdr3_length: 14
d_call: TRBD1
v_call: TRBV30
j_call: TRBJ2-7
cdr3_aa: CAWSTMGQGRGQYF
cdr3_nt: TGTGCCTGGAGTACGATGGGACAGGGGAGGGGGCAGTACTTC

clone_size: once
cdr3_length: 11
d_call: -
v_call: TRBV19
j_call: TRBJ2-1
cdr3_aa: CASSIGGREFF
cdr3_nt: TGTGCCAGTAGTATCGGCGGGCGGGAGTTCTTC

clone_size: -
cdr3_length: 16
d_call: TRBD1
v_call: TRBV9
j_call: TRBJ1-2
cdr3_aa: CASNRAGTGGDYGYTF
cdr3_nt: TGTGCCAGCAATCGGGCGGGGACAGGGGGCGACTATGGCTACACCTTC

clone_size: -
cdr3_length: 12
d_call: TRBD2
v_call: TRBV30
j_call: TRBJ2-1
cdr3_aa: CAWSRGRNEQFF
cdr3_nt: TGTGCCTGGAGTCGCGGGAGGAATGAGCAGTTCTTC

clone_size: -
cdr3_length: 16
d_call: TRBD2
v_call: TRBV5-4
j_call: TRBJ2-4
cdr3_aa: CASSPGTSGRAGIQYF
cdr3_nt: TGTGCCAGCAGCCCAGGGACTAGCGGGAGGGCCGGCATTCAGTACTTC

clone_size: -
cdr3_length: 16
d_call: -
v_call: TRBV25-1
j_call: TRBJ1-2
cdr3_aa: CASSESRHVISYGYTF
cdr3_nt: TGTGCCAGCAGTGAATCGAGACACGTAATCAGCTATGGCTACACCTTC

clone_size: -
cdr3_length: 15
d_call: -
v_call: TRBV6-5
j_call: TRBJ2-7
cdr3_aa: CASSYSGRGFYEQYF
cdr3_nt: TGTGCCAGCAGTTACTCGGGCAGGGGATTCTACGAGCAGTACTTC

clone_size: -
cdr3_length: 11
d_call: -
v_call: TRBV28
j_call: TRBJ2-7
cdr3_aa: CASSGSYEQYF
cdr3_nt: TGTGCCAGTAGCGGCTCCTACGAGCAGTACTTC

clone_size: once
cdr3_length: 16
d_call: TRBD1
v_call: TRBV5-5
j_call: TRBJ2-7
cdr3_aa: CASSLAPGQGAYEQYF
cdr3_nt: TGTGCCAGCAGCTTGGCCCCGGGACAGGGGGCCTACGAGCAGTACTTC